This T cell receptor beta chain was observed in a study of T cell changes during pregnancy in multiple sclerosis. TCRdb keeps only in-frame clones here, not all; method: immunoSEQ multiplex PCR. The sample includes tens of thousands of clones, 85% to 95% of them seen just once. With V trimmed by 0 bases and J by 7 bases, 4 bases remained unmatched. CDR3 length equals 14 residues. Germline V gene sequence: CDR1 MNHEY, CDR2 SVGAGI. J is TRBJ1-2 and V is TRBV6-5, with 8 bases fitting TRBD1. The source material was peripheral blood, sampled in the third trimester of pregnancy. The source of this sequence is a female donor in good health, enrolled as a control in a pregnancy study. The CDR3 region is CASSYSTGDGGYTF. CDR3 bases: TGTGCCAGCAGTTACTCGACAGGGGATGGTGGCTACACCTTC.